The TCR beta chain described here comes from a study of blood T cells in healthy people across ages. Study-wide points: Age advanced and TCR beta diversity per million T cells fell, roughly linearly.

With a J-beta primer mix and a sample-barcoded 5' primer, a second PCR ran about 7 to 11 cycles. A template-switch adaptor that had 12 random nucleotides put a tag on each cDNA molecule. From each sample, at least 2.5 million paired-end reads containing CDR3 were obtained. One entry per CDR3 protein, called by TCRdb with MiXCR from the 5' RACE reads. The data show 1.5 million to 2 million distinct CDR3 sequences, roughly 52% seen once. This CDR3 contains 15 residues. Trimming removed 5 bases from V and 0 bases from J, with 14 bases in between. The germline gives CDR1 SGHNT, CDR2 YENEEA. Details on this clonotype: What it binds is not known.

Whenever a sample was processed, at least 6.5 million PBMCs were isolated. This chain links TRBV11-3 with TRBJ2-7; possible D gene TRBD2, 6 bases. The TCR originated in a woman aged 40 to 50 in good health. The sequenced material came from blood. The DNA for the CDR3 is TGTGCCAGCAGCCGAGCGGGCGCCCCCTCCTACGAGCAGTACTTC. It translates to CASSRAGAPSYEQYF.